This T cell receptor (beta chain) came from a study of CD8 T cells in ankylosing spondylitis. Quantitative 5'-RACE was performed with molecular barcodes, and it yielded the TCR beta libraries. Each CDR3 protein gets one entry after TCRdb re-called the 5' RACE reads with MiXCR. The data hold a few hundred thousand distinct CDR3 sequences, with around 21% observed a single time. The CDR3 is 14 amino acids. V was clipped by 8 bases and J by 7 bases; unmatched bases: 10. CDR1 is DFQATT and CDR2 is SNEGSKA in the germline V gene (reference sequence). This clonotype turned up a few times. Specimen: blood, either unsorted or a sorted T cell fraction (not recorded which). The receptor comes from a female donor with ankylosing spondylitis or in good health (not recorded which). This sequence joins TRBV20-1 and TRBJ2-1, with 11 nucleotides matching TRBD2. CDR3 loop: CSPSASSGRNEQFF. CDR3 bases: TGCAGTCCCAGCGCTTCTAGCGGGAGGAATGAGCAGTTCTTC.